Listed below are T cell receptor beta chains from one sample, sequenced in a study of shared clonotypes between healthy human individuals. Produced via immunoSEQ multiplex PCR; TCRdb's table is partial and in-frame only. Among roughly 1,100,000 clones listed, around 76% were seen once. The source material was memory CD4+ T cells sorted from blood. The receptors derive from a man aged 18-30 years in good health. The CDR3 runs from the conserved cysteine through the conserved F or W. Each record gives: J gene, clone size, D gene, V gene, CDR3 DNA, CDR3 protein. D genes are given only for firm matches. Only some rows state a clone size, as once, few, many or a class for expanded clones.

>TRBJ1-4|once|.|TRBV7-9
TGTGCCAGCAGCCCGTCGACCTTTAATGAAAAACTGTTTTTT
CASSPSTFNEKLFF
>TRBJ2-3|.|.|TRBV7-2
TGTGCCAGCAGCTCTGGGCCAGCCACAGATACGCAGTATTTT
CASSSGPATDTQYF
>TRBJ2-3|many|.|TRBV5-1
TGCGCCAGCAGCTTCACAGATACGCAGTATTTT
CASSFTDTQYF
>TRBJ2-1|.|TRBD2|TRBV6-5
TGTGCCAGCAGTTTGGGGACTAGCGGGAACAATGAGCAGTTCTTC
CASSLGTSGNNEQFF
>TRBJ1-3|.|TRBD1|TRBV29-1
TGCAGCGTCCGGGACAGCCGTGGAAACACCATATATTTT
CSVRDSRGNTIYF
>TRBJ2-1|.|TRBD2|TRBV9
TGTGCCAGCAGCAACCGACTAGCGACCTACAATGAGCAGTTCTTC
CASSNRLATYNEQFF
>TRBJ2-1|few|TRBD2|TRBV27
TGTGCCAGCAGACCTAGCGGGCCTTATGAGCAGTTCTTC
CASRPSGPYEQFF
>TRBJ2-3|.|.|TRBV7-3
TGTGCCAGCAGCTTAAGGGCTAGCGGCACAGATACGCAGTATTTT
CASSLRASGTDTQYF
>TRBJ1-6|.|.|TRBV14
TGTGCCAGCAGCCTCTCAGATTGGGGGACATTGCTCCACTTT
CASSLSDWGTLLHF
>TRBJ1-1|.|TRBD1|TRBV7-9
TGTGCCAGCAGCTCGACAGGGATGAACACTGAAGCTTTCTTT
CASSSTGMNTEAFF
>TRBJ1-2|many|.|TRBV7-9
TGTGCCAGCAGCCCACAATGGACGGGGGCAAGAAACTATGGCTACACCTTC
CASSPQWTGARNYGYTF
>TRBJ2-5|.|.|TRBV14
TGTGCCAGCAGCCAAGGGCTGGGCGGGACTTTAGAGACCCAGTACTTC
CASSQGLGGTLETQYF
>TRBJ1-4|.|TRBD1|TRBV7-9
TGTGCCAGCAGCGCAAGGGAAAGGGGGCGCGGGCACAATGAAAAACTGTTTTTT
CASSARERGRGHNEKLFF
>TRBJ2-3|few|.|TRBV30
TGTGCCTGGAGACCCACTGGGGGAGATACGCAGTATTTT
CAWRPTGGDTQYF
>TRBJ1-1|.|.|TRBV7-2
TGTGCCAGCAGCTTTCTCCCCCGATCGAACACTGAAGCTTTCTTT
CASSFLPRSNTEAFF
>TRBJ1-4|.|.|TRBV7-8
TGTGCCAGCAGGGGGGCCAAAAGTTTAGAAAAACTGTTTTTT
CASRGAKSLEKLFF
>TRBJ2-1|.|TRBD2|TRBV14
TGTGCCAGCAGCCAAGTTCGAGGGACTAGCGGGGGGAGCTCCTACAATGAGCAGTTCTTC
CASSQVRGTSGGSSYNEQFF
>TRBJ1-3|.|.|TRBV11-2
TGTGCCAGCAGCCCCCGCGAGGGGCTCCTCTCTGGAAACACCATATATTTT
CASSPREGLLSGNTIYF
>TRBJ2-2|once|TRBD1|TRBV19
TGTGCCAGTAGCCGACAGGGTGCCGGGGAGCTGTTTTTT
CASSRQGAGELFF
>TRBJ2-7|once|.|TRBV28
TGTGCCAGCAGTTTGGGCGGAGGGTACGAGCAGTACTTC
CASSLGGGYEQYF
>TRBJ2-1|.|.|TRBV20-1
TGCAGTGCTAGTGAACTTAATGAGCAGTTCTTC
CSASELNEQFF
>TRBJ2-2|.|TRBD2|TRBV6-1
TGTGCCAGCAGTGAACGGGTAGCGGGGGGATCGTACACCGGGGAGCTGTTTTTT
CASSERVAGGSYTGELFF
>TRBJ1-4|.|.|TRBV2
TGTGCCAGTGGATATTCGGGAGAACTGTTTTTT
CASGYSGELFF
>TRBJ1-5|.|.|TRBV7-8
TGTGCCAGCAGCCCAATCGGCGGGGGGCTAGGCAATCAGCCCCAGCATTTT
CASSPIGGGLGNQPQHF
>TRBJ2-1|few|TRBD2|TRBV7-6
TGTGCCAGCAGCCCCATGGGGCGGGGGGGCAACAATGAGCAGTTCTTC
CASSPMGRGGNNEQFF
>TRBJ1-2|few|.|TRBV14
TGTGCCAGCAGCCCCACCCGACAGGTCGTAGGCTACACCTTC
CASSPTRQVVGYTF
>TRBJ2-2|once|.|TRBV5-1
TGCGCCAGCAGCTTGGACCCAGGGGGGGCCGGGGAGCTGTTTTTT
CASSLDPGGAGELFF
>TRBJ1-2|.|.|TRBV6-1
TGTGCCAGCAGTGAACGGAGAGGGGCAGATGGCTACACCTTC
CASSERRGADGYTF
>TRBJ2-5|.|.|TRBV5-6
TGTGCCAGCAGCTTGGCCCGGGGGTACCAAGAGACCCAGTACTTC
CASSLARGYQETQYF
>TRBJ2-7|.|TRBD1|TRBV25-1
TGTGCCAGCAGTAATACCGGGACAGGGACCCCACTGTACTTC
CASSNTGTGTPLYF
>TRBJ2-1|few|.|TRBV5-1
TGCGCCAGCAGCTCCGGGTCCAACGGGGGTGAGCAGTTCTTC
CASSSGSNGGEQFF
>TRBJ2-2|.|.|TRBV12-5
TGTGCTAGTGGTTTGGGACAGGCGAACACCGGGGAGCTGTTTTTT
CASGLGQANTGELFF
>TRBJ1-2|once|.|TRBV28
TGTGCCAGCCAGGACGGAATCTATGGCTACACCTTC
CASQDGIYGYTF
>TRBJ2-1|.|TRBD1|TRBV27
TGTTCAGACAGGGACAATGAGCAGTTCTTC
CSDRDNEQFF
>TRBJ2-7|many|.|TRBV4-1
TGCGCCAGCAGCCATGTGGACATGTTCGTTTACTACGAGCAGTACTTC
CASSHVDMFVYYEQYF
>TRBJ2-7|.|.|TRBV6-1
TGTGCCAGCAGTGTTTTGACGGGAGACTCCTACGAGCAGTACTTC
CASSVLTGDSYEQYF